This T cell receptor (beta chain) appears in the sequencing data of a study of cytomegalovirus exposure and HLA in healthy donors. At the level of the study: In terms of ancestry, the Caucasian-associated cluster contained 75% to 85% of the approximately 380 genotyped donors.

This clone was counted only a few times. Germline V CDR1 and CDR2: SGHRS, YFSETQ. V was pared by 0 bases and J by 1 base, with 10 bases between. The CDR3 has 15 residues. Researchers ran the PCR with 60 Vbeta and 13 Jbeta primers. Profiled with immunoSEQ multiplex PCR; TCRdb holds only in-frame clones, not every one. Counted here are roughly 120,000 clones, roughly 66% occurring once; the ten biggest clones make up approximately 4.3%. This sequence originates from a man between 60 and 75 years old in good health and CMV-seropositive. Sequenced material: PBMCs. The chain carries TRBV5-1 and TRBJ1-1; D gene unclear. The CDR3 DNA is TGCGCCAGCAGCTTGGGGGCCATTTCGAACACTGAAGCTTTCTTT. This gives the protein CASSLGAISNTEAFF.